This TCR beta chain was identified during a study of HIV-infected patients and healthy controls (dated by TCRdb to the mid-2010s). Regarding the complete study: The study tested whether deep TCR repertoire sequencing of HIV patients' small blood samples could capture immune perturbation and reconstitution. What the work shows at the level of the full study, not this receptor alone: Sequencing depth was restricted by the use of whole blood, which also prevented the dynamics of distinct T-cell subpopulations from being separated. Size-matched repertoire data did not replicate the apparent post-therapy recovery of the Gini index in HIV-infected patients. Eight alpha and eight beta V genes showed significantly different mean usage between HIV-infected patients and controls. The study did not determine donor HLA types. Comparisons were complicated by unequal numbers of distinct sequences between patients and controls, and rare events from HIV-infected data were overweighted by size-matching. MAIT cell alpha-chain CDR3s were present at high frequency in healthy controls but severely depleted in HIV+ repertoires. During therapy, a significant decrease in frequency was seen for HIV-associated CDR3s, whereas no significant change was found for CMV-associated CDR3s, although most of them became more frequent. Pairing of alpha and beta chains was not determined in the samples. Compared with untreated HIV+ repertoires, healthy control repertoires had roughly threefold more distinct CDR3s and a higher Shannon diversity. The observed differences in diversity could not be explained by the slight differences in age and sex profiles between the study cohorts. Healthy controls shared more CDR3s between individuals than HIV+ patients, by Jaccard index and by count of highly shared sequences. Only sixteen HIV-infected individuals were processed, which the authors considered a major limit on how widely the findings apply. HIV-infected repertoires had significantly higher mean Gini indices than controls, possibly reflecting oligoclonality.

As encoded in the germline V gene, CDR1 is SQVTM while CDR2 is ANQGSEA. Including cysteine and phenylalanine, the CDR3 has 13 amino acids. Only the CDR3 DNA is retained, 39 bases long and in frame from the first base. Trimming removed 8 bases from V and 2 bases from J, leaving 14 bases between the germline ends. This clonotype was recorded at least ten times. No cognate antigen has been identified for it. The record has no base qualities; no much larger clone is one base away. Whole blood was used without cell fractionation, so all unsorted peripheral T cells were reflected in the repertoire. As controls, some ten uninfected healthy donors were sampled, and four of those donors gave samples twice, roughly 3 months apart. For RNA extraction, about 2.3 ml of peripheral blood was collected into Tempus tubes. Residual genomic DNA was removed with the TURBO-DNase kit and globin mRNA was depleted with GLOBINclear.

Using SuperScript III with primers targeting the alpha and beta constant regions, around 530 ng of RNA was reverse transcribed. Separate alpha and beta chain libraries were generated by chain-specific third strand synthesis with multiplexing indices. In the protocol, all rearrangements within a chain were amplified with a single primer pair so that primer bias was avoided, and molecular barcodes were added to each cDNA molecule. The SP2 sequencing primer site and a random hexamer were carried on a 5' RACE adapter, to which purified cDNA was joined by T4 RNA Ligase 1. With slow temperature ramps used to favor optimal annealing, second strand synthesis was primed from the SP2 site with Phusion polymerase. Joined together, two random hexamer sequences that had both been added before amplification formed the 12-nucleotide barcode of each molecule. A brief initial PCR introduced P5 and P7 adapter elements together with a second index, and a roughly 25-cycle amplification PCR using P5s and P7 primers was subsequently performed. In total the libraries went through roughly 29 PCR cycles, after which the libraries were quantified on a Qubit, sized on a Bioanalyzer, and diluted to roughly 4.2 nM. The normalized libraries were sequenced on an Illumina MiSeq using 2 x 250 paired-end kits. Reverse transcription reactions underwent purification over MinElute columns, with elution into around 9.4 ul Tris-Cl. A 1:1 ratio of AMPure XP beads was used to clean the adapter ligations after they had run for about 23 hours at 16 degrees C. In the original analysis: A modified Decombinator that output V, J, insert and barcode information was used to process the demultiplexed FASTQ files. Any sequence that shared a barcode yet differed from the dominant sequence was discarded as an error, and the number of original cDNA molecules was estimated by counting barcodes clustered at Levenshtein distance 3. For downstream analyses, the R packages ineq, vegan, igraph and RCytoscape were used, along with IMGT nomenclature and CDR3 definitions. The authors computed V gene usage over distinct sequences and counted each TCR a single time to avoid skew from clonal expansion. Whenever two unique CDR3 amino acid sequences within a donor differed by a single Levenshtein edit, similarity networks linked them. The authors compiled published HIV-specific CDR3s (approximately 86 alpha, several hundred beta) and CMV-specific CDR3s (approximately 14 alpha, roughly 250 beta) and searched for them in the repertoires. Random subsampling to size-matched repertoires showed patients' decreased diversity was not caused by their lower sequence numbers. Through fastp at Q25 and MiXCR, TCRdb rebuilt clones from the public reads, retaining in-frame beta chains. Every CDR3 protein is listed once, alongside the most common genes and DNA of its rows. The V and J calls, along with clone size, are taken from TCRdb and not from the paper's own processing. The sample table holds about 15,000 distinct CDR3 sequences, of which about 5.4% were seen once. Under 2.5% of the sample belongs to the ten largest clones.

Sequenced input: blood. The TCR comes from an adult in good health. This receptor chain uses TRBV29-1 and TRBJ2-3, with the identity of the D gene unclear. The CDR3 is CSSSRDSTDTQYF. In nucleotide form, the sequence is TGCAGCTCGTCACGTGATTCCACAGATACGCAGTATTTT.